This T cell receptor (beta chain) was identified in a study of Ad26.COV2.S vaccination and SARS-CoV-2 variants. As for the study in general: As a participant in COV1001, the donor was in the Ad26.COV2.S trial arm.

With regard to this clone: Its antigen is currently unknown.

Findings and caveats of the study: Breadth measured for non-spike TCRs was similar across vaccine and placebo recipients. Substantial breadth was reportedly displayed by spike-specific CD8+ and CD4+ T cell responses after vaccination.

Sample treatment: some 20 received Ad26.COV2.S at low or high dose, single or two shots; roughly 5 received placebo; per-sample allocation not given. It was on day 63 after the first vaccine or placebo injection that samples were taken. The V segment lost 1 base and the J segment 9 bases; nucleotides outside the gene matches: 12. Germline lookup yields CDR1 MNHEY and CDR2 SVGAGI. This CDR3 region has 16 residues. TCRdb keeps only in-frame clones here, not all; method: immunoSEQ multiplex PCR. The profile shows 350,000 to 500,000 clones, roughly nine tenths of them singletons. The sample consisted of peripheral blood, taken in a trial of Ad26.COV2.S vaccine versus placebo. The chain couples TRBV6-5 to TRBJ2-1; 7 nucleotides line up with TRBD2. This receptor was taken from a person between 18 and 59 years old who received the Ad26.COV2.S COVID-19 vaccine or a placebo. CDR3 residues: CASSYLGTTIQAEQFF. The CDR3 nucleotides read TGTGCCAGCAGTTACTTGGGGACTACGATACAGGCTGAGCAGTTCTTC.